This TCR beta chain was identified during a study of shared clonotypes between healthy human individuals. Study-wide points: Measured sharing among donors was expected to vary with sequencing depth. When compared with the clonotypes that were shared by all four sorted-subset donors, the non-shared clonotypes turned out to have lower generation probabilities. Represented diversity, genetic and exposure-history alike, was limited by few donors.

To note about this clone: The antigen is unknown.

DNA at 200 ng, tens of thousands of T cell genomes, went into sorted-subset replicate PCRs. This table comes from immunoSEQ multiplex PCR, and its TCRdb copy is limited to in-frame clones, with some not included. The sample yields about 2.4 million clones, 80% to 95% seen once. V dropped 6 bases and J dropped 2 bases, with 8 bases sitting between them. The CDR3 extends over 13 amino acids. The chain recombines TRBV23-1 with TRBJ2-1; D may be TRBD1 (5 bases). TRBV23-1 carries the ORF label, with uncertain function. This clonotype was sampled from a young man in good health. Some clones in this sample may be carry-over from other donors' samples. Sequencing was done on a sample of naive CD4+ T cells from PBMCs. This sample's subset: CD45RA+ positively selected. The CDR3 DNA sequence: TGCGCCAGCAGACAAGGGGCCTACAATGAGCAGTTCTTC. As protein: CASRQGAYNEQFF.